The clone carrying this TCR beta chain has more than one count but fewer than ten. These data are taken from a study of T cells in Graves' hyperthyroidism and ophthalmopathy. RNA transcripts provided the source from which TCR beta CDR3 regions were amplified. A set of HTBI primers served as the primers for a first-round RT-PCR of the TCR CDR3. One entry per CDR3 protein results from TCRdb running MiXCR on the multiplex PCR reads. This table has fewer than 600,000 distinct CDR3 sequences, 11% to 15% appearing once. The source is a woman in her thirties or forties with Graves' hyperthyroidism. The sample consisted of blood.

Here the CDR3 DNA reads TGTGCCAGCTCACTTACAGGGGATCTAGCCAAAAACATTCAGTACTTC. It translates to CASSLTGDLAKNIQYF. The chain combines TRBV18 with TRBJ2-4, with TRBD1 matching 7 bases. Germline-derived CDR1 and CDR2 are KGHSH and LQKENI. V gave up 4 bases and J gave up 0 bases; unmatched junction bases: 6. CDR3 length: 16 amino acids. The full variable domain, completed using reference TRBV18 and TRBJ2-4, is NAGVMQNPRHLVRRRGQEARLRCSPMKGHSHVYWYRQLPEEGLKFMVYLQKENIIDESGMPKERFSAEFPKEGPSILRIQQVVRGDSAAYFCASSLTGDLAKNIQYFGAGTRLSVL.